These 6 T cell receptor beta chains originate from one sample sequenced in a study of blood T cell repertoires in COVID-19. Assay: immunoSEQ multiplex PCR; the TCRdb copy retains only in-frame clones and omits some. This table has roughly 260,000 clones, 85% to 90% appearing once. Specimen: peripheral blood. The receptors shown here come from a woman between 40 and 55 years old with acute or convalescent COVID-19.

The V call is TRBV9, the J call TRBJ2-3; no clear D. V was shortened by 1 base and J by 4 bases, with 10 bases between the two germline ends. The CDR3 totals 14 residues. Germline V gene sequence: CDR1 SGDLS, CDR2 YYNGEE. In DNA, the CDR3 is TGTGCCAGCAGCGTACTTCCGGAGTCAGATACGCAGTATTTT. Protein: CASSVLPESDTQYF.

The chain links TRBV4-2 to TRBJ2-3; weak D call: TRBD1 (5 bases). The germline gives CDR1 LGHNA, CDR2 YNFKEQ. The V and J ends lost 1 base and 4 bases respectively, with 18 bases between them. The CDR3 consists of 17 residues. The CDR3 nucleotides read TGTGCCAGCAGCCAAGGGCTCAGGGTTTCATCCGCAGATACGCAGTATTTT. It encodes CASSQGLRVSSADTQYF.

This clone was seen many times. The chain is built from TRBV10-3 and TRBJ2-2; 12 bases line up with TRBD2. The CDR3 spans 15 residues. Germline V gene sequence: CDR1 ENHRY, CDR2 SYGVKD. Trimming took 3 bases from V and 6 from J; bases not matched to a gene: 2. The CDR3 here is CAISESSGGAGELFF. The CDR3 DNA reads TGTGCCATCAGTGAATCTAGCGGGGGGGCCGGGGAGCTGTTTTTT.

The chain couples TRBV19 to TRBJ1-2; 8 bases are a match to TRBD1. CDR1 is LNHDA, CDR2 SQIVND, per germline (reference sequence). The CDR3 consists of 15 residues. The V and J ends lost 4 bases and 4 bases, in that order; junction bases with no gene match: 8. CDR3 protein: CASSRETGVGYGYTF. The CDR3 region has the DNA TGTGCCAGTAGTAGAGAGACAGGGGTGGGCTATGGCTACACCTTC.

The chain employs TRBV18 and TRBJ1-1, with D perhaps TRBD1 (5 bases). The CDR3 is 14 residues long. In germline, CDR1 is KGHSH, CDR2 LQKENI. V was shortened by 4 bases and J by 6 bases, with 15 bases between the two germline ends. CDR3 residues: CASSQTATWAEAFF. In nucleotides, the CDR3 is TGTGCCAGCTCACAGACAGCGACTTGGGCTGAAGCTTTCTTT.

In its sample, this clone was seen once. The chain has TRBV13 and TRBJ2-4; D unresolved. The germline V gene encodes CDR1 PRHDT and CDR2 FYEKMQ (reference sequence). The CDR3 is 13 amino acids. Trimming removed 0 bases at V and 5 bases at J, with 5 bases between. The chain's CDR3 is CASSLGSENIQYF. The DNA for the CDR3 is TGTGCCAGCAGCTTAGGTAGTGAAAACATTCAGTACTTC. The whole variable domain, remainder taken from reference TRBV13 and TRBJ2-4, is AAGVIQSPRHLIKEKRETATLKCYPIPRHDTVYWYQQGPGQDPQFLISFYEKMQSDKGSIPDRFSAQQFSDYHSELNMSSLELGDSALYFCASSLGSENIQYFGAGTRLSVL.